This T cell receptor (beta chain) was sequenced during a study of long-term antiretroviral therapy in people with HIV. Sequencing used immunoSEQ v3.0 at survey level. Sequenced by immunoSEQ multiplex PCR; TCRdb stores in-frame clones only, minus some. The sample lists almost 35,000 clones, around 94% occurring once. CDR1 and CDR2 from the germline V gene are SGHTA and FQGNSA. V shed 0 bases and J shed 7 bases, with 9 bases lying between them. This CDR3 comprises 13 residues. Study-level points and caveats: The clones with expansion before ART were dominant in the repertoire at all time points. Despite increasing after ART, diversity remained lower than that of transplant donor controls.

Points on this clone: Antigen specificity is unknown.

This TCR was recovered from a woman in her forties or fifties with HIV. This chain uses TRBV7-2 with TRBJ2-5; no definite D call. Sequences were derived from unsorted PBMCs, sampled more than 5 years after starting antiretroviral therapy. The CDR3 sequence: CASSLAVSMTQYF. The CDR3 nucleotides read TGTGCCAGCAGCTTAGCGGTTTCCATGACCCAGTACTTC.